This is a list of T cell receptor beta chains from one sample in a study of human T cells and chemical hapten exposure. From the RACE reads, TCRdb called clonotypes with MiXCR, one entry per CDR3 protein. The table records under 200,000 distinct CDR3 sequences, around 30% of them present only once. This specimen consisted of whole blood, obtained in connection with sensitization to the hapten diphenylcyclopropenone (DPC). These receptors were collected from a woman in her 30s with alopecia areata. Some clones in this sample may be carry-over from other donors' samples. The CDR3 runs from the conserved cysteine through the conserved F or W. The D gene is left open where the match is weak. The size field is filled for only some rows; it gives once, few, many or a size class.

j_call | d_call | cdr3_length | v_call | clone_size | cdr3_aa | cdr3_nt
TRBJ2-1 | TRBD2 | 18 | TRBV28 | NA | CARPSITAGTSGYNEQFF | TGTGCCAGACCAAGTATTACTGCCGGGACTAGCGGGTACAATGAGCAGTTCTTC
TRBJ1-4 | NA | 18 | TRBV28 | NA | CASSLDLPGHTTNEKLFF | TGTGCCAGCAGTTTAGATTTACCGGGACATACAACTAATGAAAAACTGTTTTTT
TRBJ2-1 | TRBD2 | 14 | TRBV4-1 | few | CASSQDIEAGEQFF | TGCGCCAGCAGCCAAGATATCGAAGCGGGGGAGCAGTTCTTC
TRBJ1-2 | NA | 18 | TRBV13 | NA | CASTPRAGQLPSSYGYTF | TGTGCCAGCACCCCCCGAGCAGGGCAGTTGCCGTCGAGCTATGGCTACACCTTC
TRBJ2-7 | NA | 15 | TRBV28 | NA | CASSNRQVRTYEQYF | TGTGCCAGCAGTAACCGACAGGTTAGGACCTACGAGCAGTACTTC
TRBJ2-7 | TRBD1 | 15 | TRBV15 | NA | CATSALRDRGYEQYF | TGTGCCACCAGCGCTCTCCGGGACAGGGGCTACGAGCAGTACTTC
TRBJ1-2 | NA | 15 | TRBV6-1 | NA | CASSEAGVSGYGYTF | TGTGCCAGCAGTGAAGCGGGGGTATCAGGCTATGGCTACACCTTC
TRBJ2-3 | NA | 14 | TRBV28 | NA | CASKIGAPGDTQYF | TGTGCCAGCAAAATCGGGGCCCCTGGAGATACGCAGTATTTT
TRBJ2-1 | NA | 14 | TRBV5-1 | NA | CASSIGGSENEQFF | TGCGCCAGCAGCATCGGAGGGTCGGAGAATGAGCAGTTCTTC
TRBJ2-1 | TRBD2 | 15 | TRBV2 | few | CAREMGFSGRGLEFF | TGTGCCAGGGAGATGGGGTTTAGCGGGAGAGGGCTGGAGTTCTTC
TRBJ1-5 | TRBD1 | 14 | TRBV28 | few | CASSWDRGDQPQHF | TGTGCCAGCAGCTGGGACAGGGGGGATCAGCCCCAGCATTTT
TRBJ2-5 | NA | 13 | TRBV2 | NA | CASKGQPGETQYF | TGTGCCAGCAAAGGACAGCCGGGGGAGACCCAGTACTTC
TRBJ2-6 | NA | 15 | TRBV5-4 | NA | CASSLRVSGANVLTF | TGTGCCAGCAGCTTGAGGGTCTCTGGGGCCAACGTCCTGACTTTC
TRBJ2-3 | TRBD2 | 14 | TRBV30 | few | CACRLAGARDTQYF | TGTGCCTGTCGACTAGCGGGGGCCCGGGATACGCAGTATTTT
TRBJ2-3 | NA | 14 | TRBV12-3/TRBV12-4 | NA | CASSLASSTDTQYF | TGTGCCAGCAGTCTAGCGTCTAGCACAGATACGCAGTATTTT
TRBJ1-2 | NA | 15 | TRBV29-1 | NA | CSVEDQWGLGYGYTF | TGCAGCGTTGAAGATCAATGGGGACTCGGTTATGGCTACACCTTC
TRBJ1-6 | NA | 14 | TRBV5-6 | NA | CASIGRDRSSPLHF | TGTGCCAGCATCGGGAGGGATCGTTCATCACCCCTCCACTTT
TRBJ2-7 | NA | 14 | TRBV7-9 | few | CASSSPGLPWEQYF | TGTGCCAGCAGTTCCCCAGGACTACCTTGGGAGCAGTACTTC
TRBJ1-1 | NA | 16 | TRBV7-2 | NA | CASSYDGWGGNTEAFF | TGTGCCAGCAGCTACGACGGTTGGGGAGGCAATACTGAAGCTTTCTTT
TRBJ2-4 | NA | 13 | TRBV20-1 | NA | CSASTGGENIQYF | TGCAGTGCTAGCACAGGGGGGGAGAACATTCAGTACTTC
TRBJ1-2 | NA | 15 | TRBV28 | NA | CASSFATLGTYGYTF | TGTGCCAGCAGTTTTGCTACTCTAGGGACCTATGGCTACACCTTC
TRBJ2-7 | NA | 15 | TRBV5-6 | NA | CASSLRDPLPYEQYF | TGTGCCAGCAGCTTAAGGGACCCCCTCCCCTACGAGCAGTACTTC
TRBJ2-3 | NA | 11 | TRBV20-1 | NA | CSARSPDTQYF | TGCAGTGCTAGATCTCCCGATACGCAGTATTTT
TRBJ2-2 | NA | 14 | TRBV18 | NA | CASSPPAVTGELFF | TGTGCCAGCTCACCACCGGCGGTGACCGGGGAGCTGTTTTTT
TRBJ2-3 | NA | 13 | TRBV29-1 | few | CSVEMGATDTQYF | TGCAGCGTTGAGATGGGGGCTACAGATACGCAGTATTTT
TRBJ2-5 | NA | 12 | TRBV29-1 | NA | CSGGGQQETQYF | TGCAGCGGAGGAGGACAGCAAGAGACCCAGTACTTC